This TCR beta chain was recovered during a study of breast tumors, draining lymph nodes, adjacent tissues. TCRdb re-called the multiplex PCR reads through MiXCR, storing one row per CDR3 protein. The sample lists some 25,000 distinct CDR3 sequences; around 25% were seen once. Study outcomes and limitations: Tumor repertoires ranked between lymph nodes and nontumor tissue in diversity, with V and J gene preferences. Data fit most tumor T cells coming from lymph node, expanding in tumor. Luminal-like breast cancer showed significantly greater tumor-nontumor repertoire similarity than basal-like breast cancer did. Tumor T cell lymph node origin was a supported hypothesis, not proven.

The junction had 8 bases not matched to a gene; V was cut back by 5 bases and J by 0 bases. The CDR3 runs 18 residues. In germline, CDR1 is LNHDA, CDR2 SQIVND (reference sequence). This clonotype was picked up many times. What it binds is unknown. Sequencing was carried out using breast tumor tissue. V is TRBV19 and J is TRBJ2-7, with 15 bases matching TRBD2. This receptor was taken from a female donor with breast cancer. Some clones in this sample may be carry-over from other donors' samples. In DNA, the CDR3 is TGTGCCAGTAGTTCCGGACTAGCGGGAGGGACGATCTCCTACGAGCAGTACTTC. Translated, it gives CASSSGLAGGTISYEQYF.